A single sample gave rise to the 25 T cell receptor beta chains below, sequenced in a study of liver allograft versus peripheral blood T cells. Overall study: Recipients' peripheral blood served as the comparator for T cell receptor repertoires in transplanted livers.

TCRdb re-derived calls from the reads in MiXCR, one entry per CDR3 protein. Of around 2,800 distinct CDR3 sequences listed, about 15% are singletons. These receptors all come from a human patient who had a liver transplant. Some T cells may be transferred from the graft donor.

The sample holds a few counts of this clonotype. V is TRBV2 and J is TRBJ1-2; TRBD1 matches at 10 bases. Germline CDR1 and CDR2: SNHLY and FYNNEI. After removal of 4 bases from V and 8 bases from J, the junction contained 7 bases not matched to a gene. CDR3 size: 14 residues. The CDR3 region is CASSGQGAINGYTF. The CDR3 nucleotides read TGTGCCAGCAGTGGACAGGGGGCGATAAACGGCTACACCTTC.

This clonotype is large within its sample. V and J are TRBV5-4 and TRBJ2-7; D is possibly TRBD1 (6 bases). V gave up 0 bases and J gave up 0 bases, with 13 bases separating them. Germline lookup yields CDR1 SGHNT and CDR2 YYREEE (reference sequence). The CDR3 sequence is 16 residues long. In DNA form, the CDR3 reads TGTGCCAGCAGCTTGGTGACAGGCGATCCCTCCTACGAGCAGTACTTC. The encoded protein is CASSLVTGDPSYEQYF.

The chain uses TRBV12-3 or TRBV12-4 and TRBJ2-7, with TRBD2 identical over 8 bases. The CDR3 consists of 14 residues. Trimming removed 3 bases from V and 6 bases from J; junction bases left unmatched: 7. In nucleotides, the CDR3 is TGTGCCAGCAGTTTCTCGGGACTAGATACCGAGCAGTACTTC. Encoded protein: CASSFSGLDTEQYF.

This clonotype was observed a handful of times. The J gene is TRBJ2-7, the V gene TRBV19, with D perhaps matching TRBD2 (5 bases). Germline CDR1 LNHDA, CDR2 SQIVND (reference sequence). The CDR3 runs to 15 residues. Trimming pared 4 bases from V and 3 bases from J, leaving 16 bases between. The CDR3 region is CASSTPFAGDYEQYF. The CDR3 DNA reads as TGTGCCAGTAGTACCCCCTTCGCGGGTGACTACGAGCAGTACTTC.

By share, this clonotype counts as medium-sized. V is TRBV19 and J is TRBJ1-2; 9 bases are shared with TRBD1. J lost 7 bases, V lost 3 bases, and 9 bases had no gene match. This CDR3 comprises 15 residues. Germline-derived CDR1 and CDR2 are LNHDA and SQIVND (reference sequence). DNA for the CDR3: TGTGCCAGTAGTATCCCCGGGACAGGGAATCTTGGCTACACCTTC. It is translated as CASSIPGTGNLGYTF. Full variable domain (outside the CDR3, taken from reference TRBV19 and TRBJ1-2): DGGITQSPKYLFRKEGQNVTLSCEQNLNHDAMYWYRQDPGQGLRLIYYSQIVNDFQKGDIAEGYSVSREKKESFPLTVTSAQKNPTAFYLCASSIPGTGNLGYTFGSGTRLTVV.

This clonotype has just a few counts. The chain couples TRBV12-3 or TRBV12-4 to TRBJ2-7, with 12 nucleotides matching TRBD2. V dropped 4 bases and J dropped 4; count of bases not matched to a gene: 8. The CDR3 extends over 16 amino acids. The CDR3 sequence: CASSSKLAGGPYEQYF. CDR3 sequence (DNA): TGTGCCAGCAGTTCTAAACTAGCGGGAGGTCCTTACGAGCAGTACTTC.

By sample fraction, this clonotype is medium-sized (0.01 to 0.1%). The rearrangement joins TRBV6-1 to TRBJ1-2, with no clear D. The V end was cut by 1 base, the J end by 3 bases, with 6 bases between. The germline CDR1 and CDR2 sequences are MNHNS and SASEGT. The CDR3 runs to 13 residues. CDR3 coding DNA: TGTGCCAGCAGTGAAGGGCTTGACTATGGCTACACCTTC. Its translation: CASSEGLDYGYTF.

This clonotype was detected ten times or more. This rearrangement joins TRBV7-9 to TRBJ1-3; D is ambiguous. The CDR3 has 16 residues. Germline assignment: CDR1 SEHNR and CDR2 FQNEAQ (reference sequence). Between the trimmed V and J ends, which lost 2 bases and 4 bases, there was a span of 15 bases. CDR3 loop: CASSLLLRGPGNTIYF. The DNA for the CDR3 is TGTGCCAGCAGCTTATTACTTCGGGGTCCCGGAAACACCATATATTTT.

This clonotype is judged medium-sized. J is TRBJ1-2 and V is TRBV10-3; D possibly corresponds to TRBD1 (5 bases). The CDR3 runs 15 residues. Trimming removed 4 bases from V and 2 bases from J, with 14 bases in between. Germline CDR1 and CDR2: ENHRY and SYGVKD. The CDR3 is CAISASAGYNYGYTF. In DNA form, the CDR3 reads TGTGCCATCAGTGCTTCCGCAGGGTACAACTATGGCTACACCTTC.

In its sample, this clonotype is medium-sized (0.01 to 0.1%). The V gene is TRBV6-2 or TRBV6-3, the J gene TRBJ1-1; no clear D. The CDR3 length is 11 residues. Trimming took off 2 bases at V and 4 bases at J, with 2 bases between the two ends. Germline CDR1 MNHEY, CDR2 SVGEGT. CDR3 loop: CASSYVTEAFF. As DNA, the CDR3 is TGTGCCAGCAGTTACGTCACTGAAGCTTTCTTT.

In its sample, this clonotype is medium-sized (0.01 to 0.1%). The J gene is TRBJ2-7, the V gene TRBV10-3; 11 bases fit TRBD1. After removal of 6 bases from V and 6 bases from J, the junction contained 13 bases not matched to a gene. Germline CDR1 reads ENHRY; CDR2 reads SYGVKD. This CDR3 has 16 amino acids. In DNA form, the CDR3 reads TGTGCCATCAGGTCGCCCGGGACAGGGGGATTGGGCGAGCAGTACTTC. Translating gives CAIRSPGTGGLGEQYF.

This clonotype was counted ten times or more. V and J are TRBV10-3 and TRBJ2-7; D is undetermined. The CDR3 length is 14 residues. V was pared by 3 bases and J by 2 bases, with 11 bases between. Germline V gives CDR1 ENHRY, CDR2 SYGVKD. The CDR3 sequence is CAISERNKAYEQYF. CDR3 DNA: TGTGCCATCAGTGAAAGGAACAAGGCCTACGAGCAGTACTTC.

Of note for this clonotype: Mismatch with germline at one junction end may stem from a read error. The chain couples TRBV3-1 to TRBJ1-5, with D unclear. Germline V gene lookup returns CDR1 LGHDT and CDR2 YNNKEL (reference sequence). CDR3 length: 17 amino acids. CDR3 residues: CASNQDFPPGGNQPQHF. The CDR3 DNA sequence: TGTGCCAGCAACCAAGATTTTCCGCCCGGCGGCAATCAGCCCCAGCATTTT.

This clonotype is classed as medium-sized. The genes are TRBV7-9 and TRBJ1-1; D perhaps matches TRBD1 (5 bases). CDR1 is SEHNR, CDR2 FQNEAQ, per germline (reference sequence). The CDR3 contains 14 residues. The V and J ends lost 0 bases and 5 bases respectively, with 10 bases between them. This chain's CDR3 is CASSLAGRATEAFF. The CDR3 DNA reads TGTGCCAGCAGCTTAGCTGGCAGGGCTACTGAAGCTTTCTTT. Combining the CDR3 with reference TRBV7-9 and TRBJ1-1 gives the whole variable domain DTGVSQNPRHKITKRGQNVTFRCDPISEHNRLYWYRQTLGQGPEFLTYFQNEAQLEKSRLLSDRFSAERPKGSFSTLEIQRTEQGDSAMYLCASSLAGRATEAFFGQGTRLTVV.

With regard to this clonotype: A read error is the likely source, as a far larger clone sits one nucleotide away. This chain uses TRBV6-6 with TRBJ1-2; D remains ambiguous. The germline V and J ends were trimmed by 5 bases and 2 bases, with 15 bases remaining between them. CDR1 MNHNY and CDR2 SVGAGI come from the germline V gene (reference sequence). The CDR3 runs 15 residues. CDR3: CASSESQRINYGYTF. The CDR3 DNA is TGTGCCAGCAGTGAGTCGCAGAGAATAAACTATGGCTACACCTTC.

The J gene is TRBJ2-2, the V gene TRBV27; no clear D gene. The CDR3 is 12 amino acids. V was pared by 6 bases and J by 5 bases, with 7 bases between. CDR1 MNHEY and CDR2 SMNVEV come from the germline V gene (reference sequence). In nucleotides, the CDR3 is TGTGCCAGCAGCCCAGTTACCGGGGAGCTGTTTTTT. Its translation: CASSPVTGELFF.

In this sample, this clonotype turned up many times. This rearrangement joins TRBV13 to TRBJ2-7, with 9 bases identical to TRBD2. Germline CDR1 reads PRHDT; CDR2 reads FYEKMQ (reference sequence). V lost 5 bases to trimming and J lost 2 bases; unmatched junction nucleotides: 10. CDR3 size: 16 residues. The CDR3, as DNA: TGTGCCAGCAGCCAAAGGACTAGCGCGAACCCCTACGAGCAGTACTTC. This encodes CASSQRTSANPYEQYF.

This clonotype is termed medium-sized. The chain is built from TRBV27 and TRBJ1-2, with D possibly being TRBD1 (5 bases). From germline, CDR1 is MNHEY and CDR2 SMNVEV (reference sequence). There are 16 residues in the CDR3. V was trimmed by 0 bases and J by 8 bases, leaving 19 bases between them. CDR3 DNA: TGTGCCAGCAGTTTATCGATTCTGGGGCTCCCTAACGGCTACACCTTC. As protein: CASSLSILGLPNGYTF.

This clonotype was found many times. This chain links TRBV5-4 with TRBJ2-7, with D possibly TRBD2 on 6 matching bases. V lost 0 bases, J lost 2 bases, and 9 bases lay in between. Germline V lookup: CDR1 SGHNT, CDR2 YYREEE (reference sequence). The CDR3 length is 14 residues. The CDR3 bases are TGTGCCAGCAGCTTGGCTAGCGTAGCCTACGAGCAGTACTTC. Amino acid sequence: CASSLASVAYEQYF.

This clonotype is judged medium-sized. The chain employs TRBV30 and TRBJ1-1; D is perhaps TRBD1 (5 bases). This CDR3 has 14 amino acids. Germline V lookup: CDR1 GTSNPN, CDR2 SVGIG (reference sequence). Trimming removed 0 bases from V and 1 base from J, with 9 bases in between. The CDR3 spells CAWSVWTQNTEAFF. DNA for the CDR3: TGTGCCTGGAGTGTCTGGACACAGAACACTGAAGCTTTCTTT.

This clonotype appeared a few times. V gene TRBV3-2 combines with J gene TRBJ1-5; TRBD1, the table's D call, lacks a check against the DNA. TRBV3-2 has pseudogene status. This CDR3 region has 18 residues. In DNA form, the CDR3 reads TGTGCCAGCAGCCAAGACCCGCCTCAGGGAACCTTCAATCAGCCCCAGCATTTT. It specifies CASSQDPPQGTFNQPQHF.

The genes are TRBV4-1 and TRBJ1-2; 7 bases agree with TRBD1. CDR1 is MGHRA, CDR2 YSYEKL, per germline. This CDR3 is built from 12 residues. Unmatched junction bases numbered 4, after V lost 4 bases and J lost 8 bases. The CDR3 sequence is CASSPDRAGYTF. As DNA, the CDR3 is TGCGCCAGCAGCCCAGACAGGGCAGGCTACACCTTC.

This clonotype was picked up a small number of times. This chain joins TRBV19 and TRBJ1-5; a possible D gene is TRBD1 (6 bases). V was pared by 2 bases and J by 2 bases, with 10 bases between. The germline CDR1 and CDR2 sequences are LNHDA and SQIVND (reference sequence). CDR3 size: 15 residues. CDR3 nucleotide sequence: TGTGCCAGTAGTATAAGGCAGGGGCGCAATCAGCCCCAGCATTTT. This codes for CASSIRQGRNQPQHF.

Sample share makes this clonotype medium-sized. The V and J genes are TRBV6-6 and TRBJ1-1, with D unresolved. Deletions cut 2 bases from V and 6 bases from J, with 10 bases between. This CDR3 comprises 13 residues. The V gene's germline CDR1 is MNHNY and CDR2 SVGAGI (reference sequence). In nucleotides, the CDR3 is TGTGCCAGCAGTTACCTCGGGTCGTCTGAAGCTTTCTTT. Encoded protein: CASSYLGSSEAFF.

V gene TRBV12-3 or TRBV12-4 combines with J gene TRBJ2-7; D may be TRBD1 (6 bases). V was clipped by 6 bases and J by 2 bases, with 14 bases between them. The CDR3 has 14 amino acids. CDR3 amino acids: CASRTSGHPYEQYF. The CDR3 bases are TGTGCCAGCAGGACATCGGGACACCCCTACGAGCAGTACTTC.